This T cell receptor (beta chain) stems from a study of T cell repertoires in cytomegalovirus infection. From germline, CDR1 is SGHTA and CDR2 FQGNSA. V lost 7 bases and J 9 bases, leaving 17 bases between the germline ends. The CDR3 spans 13 residues. Many counts were recorded for this clonotype. What it binds is not known. TCRdb reanalysed the reads using MiXCR and keeps one entry per CDR3 protein. The profile shows about 400,000 distinct CDR3 sequences, just under 35% of them singletons. The receptor comes from a human donor in good health (CMV status not recorded). Some clones in this sample may be carry-over from other donors' samples. V usage is TRBV7-2 and J usage is TRBJ2-3, with a tentative D call TRBD2 (5 bases). Material: cultured PBMCs, obtained from culture after CMV antigen stimulation. Here the CDR3 reads CASTATGFQTQYF. The CDR3 region has the DNA TGTGCCAGCACCGCGACGGGATTCCAGACGCAGTATTTT. Complete variable domain (other parts from reference TRBV7-2 and TRBJ2-3): GAGVSQSPSNKVTEKGKDVELRCDPISGHTALYWYRQSLGQGLEFLIYFQGNSAPDKSGLPSDRFSAERTGGSVSTLTIQRTQQEDSAVYLCASTATGFQTQYFGPGTRLTVL.